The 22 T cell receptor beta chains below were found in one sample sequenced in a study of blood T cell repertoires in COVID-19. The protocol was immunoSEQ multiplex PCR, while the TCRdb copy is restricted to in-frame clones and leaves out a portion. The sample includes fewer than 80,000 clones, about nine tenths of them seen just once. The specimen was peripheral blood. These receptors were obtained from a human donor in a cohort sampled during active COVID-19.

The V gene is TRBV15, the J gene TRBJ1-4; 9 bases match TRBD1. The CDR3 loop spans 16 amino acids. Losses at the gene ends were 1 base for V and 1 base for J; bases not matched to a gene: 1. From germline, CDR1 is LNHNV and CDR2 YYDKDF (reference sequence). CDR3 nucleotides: TGTGCCACCAGCAGAGGGGGACAGGGAACTAATGAAAAACTGTTTTTT. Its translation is CATSRGGQGTNEKLFF.

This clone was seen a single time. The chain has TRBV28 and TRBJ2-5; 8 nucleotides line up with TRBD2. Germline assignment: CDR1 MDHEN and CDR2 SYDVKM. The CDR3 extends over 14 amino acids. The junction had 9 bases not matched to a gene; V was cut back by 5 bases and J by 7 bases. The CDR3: CASSPTGGERTQYF. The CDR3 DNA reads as TGTGCCAGCAGTCCAACGGGAGGGGAAAGGACCCAGTACTTC.

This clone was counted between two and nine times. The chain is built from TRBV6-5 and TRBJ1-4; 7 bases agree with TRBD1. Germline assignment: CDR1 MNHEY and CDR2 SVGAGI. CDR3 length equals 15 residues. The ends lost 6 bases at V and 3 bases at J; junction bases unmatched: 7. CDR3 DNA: TGTGCCAGCAGGGCAGGGGACAGCCCTAATGAAAAACTGTTTTTT. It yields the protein CASRAGDSPNEKLFF.

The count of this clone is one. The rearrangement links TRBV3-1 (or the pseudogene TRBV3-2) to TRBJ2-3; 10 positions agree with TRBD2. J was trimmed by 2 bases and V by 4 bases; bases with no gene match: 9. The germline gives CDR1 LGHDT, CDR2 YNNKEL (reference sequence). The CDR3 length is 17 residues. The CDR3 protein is CASSPPGLASLTDTQYF. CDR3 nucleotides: TGTGCCAGCAGCCCTCCGGGACTAGCGTCCCTCACAGATACGCAGTATTTT.

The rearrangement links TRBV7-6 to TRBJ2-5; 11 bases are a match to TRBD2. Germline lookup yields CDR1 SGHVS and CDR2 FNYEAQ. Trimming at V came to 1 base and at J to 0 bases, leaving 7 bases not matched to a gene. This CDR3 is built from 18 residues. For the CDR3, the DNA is TGTGCCAGCAGCTTAGGGCGGCTAGCGGGGGGTTACCAAGAGACCCAGTACTTC. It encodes CASSLGRLAGGYQETQYF.

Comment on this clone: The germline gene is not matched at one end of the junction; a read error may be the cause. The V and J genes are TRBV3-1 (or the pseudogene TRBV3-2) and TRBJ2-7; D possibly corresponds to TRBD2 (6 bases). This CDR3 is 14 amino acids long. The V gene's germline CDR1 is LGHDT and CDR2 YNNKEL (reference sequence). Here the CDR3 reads CACSLRGKVYEQYF. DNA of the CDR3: TGTGCCTGCAGCCTGCGCGGGAAAGTCTACGAGCAGTACTTC.

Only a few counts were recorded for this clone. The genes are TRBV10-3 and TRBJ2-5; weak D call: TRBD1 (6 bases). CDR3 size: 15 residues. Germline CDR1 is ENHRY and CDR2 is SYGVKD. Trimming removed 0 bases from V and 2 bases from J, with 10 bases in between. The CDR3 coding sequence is TGTGCCATCAGTGAGTCCGGGACAACGCAAGAGACCCAGTACTTC. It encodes CAISESGTTQETQYF.

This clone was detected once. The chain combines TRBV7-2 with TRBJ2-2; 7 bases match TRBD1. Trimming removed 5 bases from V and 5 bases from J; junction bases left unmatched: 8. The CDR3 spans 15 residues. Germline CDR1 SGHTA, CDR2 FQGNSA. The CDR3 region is CASSPSGGKTGELFF. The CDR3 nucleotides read TGTGCCAGCAGCCCCTCAGGGGGAAAAACCGGGGAGCTGTTTTTT.

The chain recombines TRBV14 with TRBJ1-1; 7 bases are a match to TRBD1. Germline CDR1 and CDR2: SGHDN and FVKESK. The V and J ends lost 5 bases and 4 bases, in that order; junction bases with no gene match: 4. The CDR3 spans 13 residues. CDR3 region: CASSISGGTEAFF. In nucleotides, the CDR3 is TGTGCCAGCAGCATTTCAGGGGGCACTGAAGCTTTCTTT.

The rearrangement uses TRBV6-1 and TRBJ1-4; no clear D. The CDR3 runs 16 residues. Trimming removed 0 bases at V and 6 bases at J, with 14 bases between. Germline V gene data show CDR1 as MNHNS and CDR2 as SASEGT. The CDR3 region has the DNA TGTGCCAGCAGTGAAGCCCTACAGCTCGTTGATGAAAAACTGTTTTTT. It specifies CASSEALQLVDEKLFF.

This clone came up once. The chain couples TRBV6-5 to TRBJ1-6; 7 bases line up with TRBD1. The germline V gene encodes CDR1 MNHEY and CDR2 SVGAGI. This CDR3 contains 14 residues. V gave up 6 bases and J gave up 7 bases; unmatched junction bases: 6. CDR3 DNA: TGTGCCAGCAGCGATCGACAGGGCAATTCACCCCTCCACTTT. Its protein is CASSDRQGNSPLHF.

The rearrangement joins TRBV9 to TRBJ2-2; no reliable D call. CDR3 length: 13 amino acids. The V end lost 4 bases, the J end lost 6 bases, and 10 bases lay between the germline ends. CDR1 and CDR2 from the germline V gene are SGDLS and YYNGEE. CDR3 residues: CASSPSGSGELFF. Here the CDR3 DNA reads TGTGCCAGCAGCCCATCGGGTTCCGGGGAGCTGTTTTTT.

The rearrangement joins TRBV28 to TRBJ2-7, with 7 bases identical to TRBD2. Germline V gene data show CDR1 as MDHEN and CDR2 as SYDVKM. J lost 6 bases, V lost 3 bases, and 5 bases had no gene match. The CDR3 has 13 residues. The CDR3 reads CASSLGEGTEQYF. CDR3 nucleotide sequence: TGTGCCAGCAGTTTGGGGGAGGGTACCGAGCAGTACTTC.

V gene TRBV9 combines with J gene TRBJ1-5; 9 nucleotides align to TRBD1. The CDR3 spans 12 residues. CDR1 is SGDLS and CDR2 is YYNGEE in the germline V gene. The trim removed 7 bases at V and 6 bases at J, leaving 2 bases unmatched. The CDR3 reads CASGTGSQPQHF. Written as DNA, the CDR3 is TGTGCCAGCGGGACAGGGAGTCAGCCCCAGCATTTT.

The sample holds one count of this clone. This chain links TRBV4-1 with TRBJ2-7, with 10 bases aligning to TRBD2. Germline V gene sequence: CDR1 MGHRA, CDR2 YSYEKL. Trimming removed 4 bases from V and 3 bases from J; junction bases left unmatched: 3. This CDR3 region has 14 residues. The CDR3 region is CASSPRTSGYEQYF. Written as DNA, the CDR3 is TGCGCCAGCAGCCCTAGGACTAGCGGCTACGAGCAGTACTTC.

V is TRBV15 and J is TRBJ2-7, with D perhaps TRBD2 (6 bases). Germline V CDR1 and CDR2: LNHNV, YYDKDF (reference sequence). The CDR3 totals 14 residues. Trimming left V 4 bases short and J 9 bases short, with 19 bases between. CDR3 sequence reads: CATSKPPGGRGQYF. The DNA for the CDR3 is TGTGCCACCAGCAAACCCCCCGGGGGACGTGGGCAGTACTTC.

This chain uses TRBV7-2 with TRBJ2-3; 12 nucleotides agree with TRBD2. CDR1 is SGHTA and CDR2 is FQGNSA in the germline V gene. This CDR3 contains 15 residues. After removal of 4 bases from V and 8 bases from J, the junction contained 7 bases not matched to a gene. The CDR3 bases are TGTGCCAGCAGCTCGACGACTAGCGGGGGAGGTACGCAGTATTTT. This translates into CASSSTTSGGGTQYF. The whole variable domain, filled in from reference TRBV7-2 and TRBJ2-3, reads GAGVSQSPSNKVTEKGKDVELRCDPISGHTALYWYRQSLGQGLEFLIYFQGNSAPDKSGLPSDRFSAERTGGSVSTLTIQRTQQEDSAVYLCASSSTTSGGGTQYFGPGTRLTVL.

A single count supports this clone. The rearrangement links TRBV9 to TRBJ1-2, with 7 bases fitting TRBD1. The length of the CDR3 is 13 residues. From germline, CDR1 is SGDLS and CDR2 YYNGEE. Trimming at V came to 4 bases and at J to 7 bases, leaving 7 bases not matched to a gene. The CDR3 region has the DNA TGTGCCAGCAGCTCCGGGACAGCCTTTGGCTACACCTTC. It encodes CASSSGTAFGYTF. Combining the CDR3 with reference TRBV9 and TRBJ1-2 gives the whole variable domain DSGVTQTPKHLITATGQRVTLRCSPRSGDLSVYWYQQSLDQGLQFLIQYYNGEERAKGNILERFSAQQFPDLHSELNLSSLELGDSALYFCASSSGTAFGYTFGSGTRLTVV.

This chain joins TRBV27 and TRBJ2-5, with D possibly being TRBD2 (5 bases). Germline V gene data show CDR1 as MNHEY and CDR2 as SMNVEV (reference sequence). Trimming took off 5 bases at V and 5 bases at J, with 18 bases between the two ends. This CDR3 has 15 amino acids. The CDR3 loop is CASSVGVTGRETQYF. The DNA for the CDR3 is TGTGCCAGCAGTGTTGGCGTGACGGGAAGGGAGACCCAGTACTTC.

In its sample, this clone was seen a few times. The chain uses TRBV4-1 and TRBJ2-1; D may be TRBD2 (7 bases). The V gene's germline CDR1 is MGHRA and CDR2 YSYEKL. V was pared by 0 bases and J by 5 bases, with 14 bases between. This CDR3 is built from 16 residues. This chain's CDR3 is CASSQEGGPPNNEQFF. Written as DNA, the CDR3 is TGCGCCAGCAGCCAAGAGGGGGGGCCTCCAAACAATGAGCAGTTCTTC.

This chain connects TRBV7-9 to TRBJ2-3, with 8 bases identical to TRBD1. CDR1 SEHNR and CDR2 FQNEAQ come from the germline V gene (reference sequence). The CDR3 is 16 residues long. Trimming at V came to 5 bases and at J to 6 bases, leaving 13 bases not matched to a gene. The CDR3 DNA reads TGTGCCAGCAGCCCATCCCAGGACAGGGTGGGGGATACGCAGTATTTT. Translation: CASSPSQDRVGDTQYF. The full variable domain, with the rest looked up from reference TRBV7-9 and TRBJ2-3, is DTGVSQNPRHKITKRGQNVTFRCDPISEHNRLYWYRQTLGQGPEFLTYFQNEAQLEKSRLLSDRFSAERPKGSFSTLEIQRTEQGDSAMYLCASSPSQDRVGDTQYFGPGTRLTVL.

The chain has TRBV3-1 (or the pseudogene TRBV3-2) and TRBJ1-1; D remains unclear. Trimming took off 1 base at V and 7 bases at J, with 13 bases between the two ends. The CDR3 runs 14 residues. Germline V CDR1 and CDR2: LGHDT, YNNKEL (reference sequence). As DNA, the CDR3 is TGTGCCAGCAGCCAAGTCGGAGGTTTGGATGAAGCTTTCTTT. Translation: CASSQVGGLDEAFF.